Sequencing of this T cell receptor beta chain was carried out in a study of cytomegalovirus exposure and HLA in healthy donors. Study-wide context: A subsequent analysis stated that the 100 to 150 validation repertoires were run on the same platform as the roughly 670 first-cohort repertoires. Whole-study results and caveats: Reports indicated that the classifier achieved high specificity and sensitivity in diagnosing cytomegalovirus status.

The CDR3 consists of 15 residues. Germline V gene lookup returns CDR1 MGHRA and CDR2 YSYEKL. V lost 6 bases to trimming and J lost 5 bases, with 18 bases between them. Comment on this clone: The antigen is not known.

The table came from immunoSEQ multiplex PCR; TCRdb's copy has only in-frame clones and leaves some out. The sample shows under 150,000 clones, roughly 88% of them seen only once. The study drew the donors from its roughly 120-subject validation cohort, separate from the approximately 700-subject first cohort. The TCR sequence derives from a woman younger than 30 in good health and CMV-seropositive. The chain is built from TRBV4-1 and TRBJ2-3; perhaps TRBD2 as D (5 bases). Sequenced sample: PBMCs. CDR3 nucleotides: TGCGCCAGCAGGAATTTAGGGAAAGGGAGAGATACGCAGTATTTT. Translation gives CASRNLGKGRDTQYF.